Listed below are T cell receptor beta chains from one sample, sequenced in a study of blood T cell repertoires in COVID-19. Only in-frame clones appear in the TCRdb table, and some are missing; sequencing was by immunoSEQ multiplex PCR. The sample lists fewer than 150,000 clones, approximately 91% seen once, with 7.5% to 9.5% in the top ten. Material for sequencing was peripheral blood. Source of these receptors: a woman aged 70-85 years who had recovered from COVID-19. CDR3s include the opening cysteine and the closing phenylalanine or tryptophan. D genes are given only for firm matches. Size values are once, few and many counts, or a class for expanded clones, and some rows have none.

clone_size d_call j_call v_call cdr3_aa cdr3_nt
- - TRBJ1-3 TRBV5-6 CASSLAGENSGNTIYF TGTGCCAGCAGCTTGGCCGGGGAAAACTCTGGAAACACCATATATTTT
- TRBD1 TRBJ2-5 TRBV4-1 CASSQLQGTPWETQYF TGCGCCAGCAGCCAGTTACAGGGGACCCCGTGGGAGACCCAGTACTTC
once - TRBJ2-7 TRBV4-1 CASSQGIRGKEQYF TGCGCCAGCAGCCAAGGGATTCGAGGGAAAGAGCAGTACTTC
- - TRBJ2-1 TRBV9 CASSFSSYNEQFF TGTGCCAGCAGCTTTAGCTCCTACAATGAGCAGTTCTTC
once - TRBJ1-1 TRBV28 CASSPGSWRIDTEAFF TGTGCCAGCAGTCCGGGTTCGTGGCGTATCGACACTGAAGCTTTCTTT
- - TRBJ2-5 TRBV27 CASSPGGRGTQYF TGTGCCAGCAGTCCTGGGGGCCGGGGGACCCAGTACTTC
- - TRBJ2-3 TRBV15 CATSRDGASTDTQYF TGTGCCACCAGCAGAGATGGGGCTAGCACAGATACGCAGTATTTT
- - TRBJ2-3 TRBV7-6 CASSLTVADTQYF TGTGCCAGCAGCTTAACCGTAGCGGATACGCAGTATTTT
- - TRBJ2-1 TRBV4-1 CASSQGHRAPAGNEQFF TGCGCCAGCAGCCAAGGCCATCGAGCCCCGGCGGGCAATGAGCAGTTCTTC
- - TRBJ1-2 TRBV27 CASSLSPQGGPNYGYTF TGTGCCAGCAGTTTGTCCCCCCAGGGAGGGCCCAACTATGGCTACACCTTC
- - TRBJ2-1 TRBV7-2 CASSLRESYNEQFF TGTGCCAGCAGCCTCCGGGAGTCCTACAATGAGCAGTTCTTC
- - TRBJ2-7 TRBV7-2 CASSLGFSYEQYF TGTGCCAGCAGCTTAGGCTTCAGCTACGAGCAGTACTTC
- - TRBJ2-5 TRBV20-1 CSAELEETQYF TGCAGTGCCGAACTAGAGGAGACCCAGTACTTC
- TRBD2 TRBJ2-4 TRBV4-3 CASSVTSGGTYIQYF TGCGCCAGCAGCGTCACGAGCGGGGGTACATACATTCAGTACTTC
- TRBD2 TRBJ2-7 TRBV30 CAWSVAPGRAYEQYF TGTGCCTGGAGTGTAGCCCCCGGGAGGGCCTACGAGCAGTACTTC
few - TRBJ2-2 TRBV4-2 CASRLGGLGTGELFF TGTGCCAGCCGATTAGGGGGTCTCGGCACCGGGGAGCTGTTTTTT
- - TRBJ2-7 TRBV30 CAWSSGSFGVQYF TGTGCCTGGAGTTCTGGGAGTTTCGGGGTGCAGTACTTC
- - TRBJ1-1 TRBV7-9 CASSSLDTDTEAFF TGTGCCAGCAGCTCCCTGGACACTGACACTGAAGCTTTCTTT
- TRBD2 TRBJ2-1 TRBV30 CAWSEAGAYNEQFF TGTGCCTGGAGCGAAGCGGGAGCCTACAATGAGCAGTTCTTC
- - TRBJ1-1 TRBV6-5 CASRGGSTEAFF TGTGCCAGCCGAGGAGGTTCTACTGAAGCTTTCTTT
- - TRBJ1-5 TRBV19 CASSSPPGNQPQHF TGTGCCAGTAGTTCCCCTCCGGGAAATCAGCCCCAGCATTTT
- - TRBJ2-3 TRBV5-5 CASSNGLPTDTQYF TGTGCCAGCAGCAACGGACTACCCACAGATACGCAGTATTTT
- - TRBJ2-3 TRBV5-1 CASSLFGGADTQYF TGCGCCAGCAGCTTGTTCGGAGGGGCAGATACGCAGTATTTT
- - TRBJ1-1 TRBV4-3 CASSQAGGALGAFF TGCGCCAGCAGCCAAGCTGGGGGGGCGCTAGGAGCTTTCTTT
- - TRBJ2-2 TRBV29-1 CSVMAAQTTGELFF TGCAGCGTTATGGCTGCACAAACAACCGGGGAGCTGTTTTTT
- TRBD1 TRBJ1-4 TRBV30 CAWSGDSEKLFF TGTGCCTGGAGTGGGGACAGTGAAAAACTGTTTTTT
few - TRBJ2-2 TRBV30 CAWSVRVNTGELFF TGTGCCTGGAGTGTACGGGTGAACACCGGGGAGCTGTTTTTT
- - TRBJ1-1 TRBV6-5 CASSFGTPTEAFF TGTGCCAGCAGTTTCGGGACACCCACTGAAGCTTTCTTT
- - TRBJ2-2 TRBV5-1 CASSLDTPNTGELFF TGCGCCAGCAGTTTGGACACCCCTAACACCGGGGAGCTGTTTTTT
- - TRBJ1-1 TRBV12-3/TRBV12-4 CASSLRGEAFF TGTGCCAGCAGTTTACGGGGGGAAGCTTTCTTT
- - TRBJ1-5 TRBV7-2 CASTLQADQPQHF TGTGCCAGCACCCTACAGGCGGATCAGCCCCAGCATTTT
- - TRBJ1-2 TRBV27 CASSRSVVGPNYGYTF TGTGCCAGCAGTCGCTCGGTTGTGGGGCCTAACTATGGCTACACCTTC
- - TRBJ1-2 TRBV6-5 CASSYGYRANGYTF TGTGCCAGCAGTTACGGGTACAGGGCTAATGGCTACACCTTC
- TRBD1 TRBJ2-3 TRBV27 CASTRQGRGDTQYF TGTGCCAGCACCCGACAGGGGAGAGGAGATACGCAGTATTTT
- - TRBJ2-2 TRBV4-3 CASSLGEKAGELFF TGCGCCAGCAGCCTCGGAGAAAAAGCCGGGGAGCTGTTTTTT
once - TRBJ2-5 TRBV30 CAWSLAGRLGQETQYF TGTGCCTGGAGTCTGGCAGGGCGTTTGGGGCAAGAGACCCAGTACTTC
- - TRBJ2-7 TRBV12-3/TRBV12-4 CASTRTGGYEQYF TGTGCCAGCACCCGTACAGGCGGCTACGAGCAGTACTTC
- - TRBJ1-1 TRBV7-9 CASSLAETEAFF TGTGCCAGCAGCTTAGCGGAGACTGAAGCTTTCTTT
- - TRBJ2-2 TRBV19 CASSILSGNTGELFF TGTGCCAGTAGTATTTTATCCGGGAACACCGGGGAGCTGTTTTTT
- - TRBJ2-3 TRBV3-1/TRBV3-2 CASSQGWAGGPSTDTQYF TGTGCCAGCAGCCAAGGGTGGGCGGGCGGCCCTAGCACAGATACGCAGTATTTT
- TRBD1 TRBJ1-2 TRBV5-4 CASSLPQGTNYGYTF TGTGCCAGCAGCTTACCACAGGGGACTAACTATGGCTACACCTTC
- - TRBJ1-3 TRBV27 CASSFRQGGNTIYF TGTGCCAGCAGTTTCCGTCAGGGCGGAAACACCATATATTTT
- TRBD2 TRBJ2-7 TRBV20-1 CSAALGGEQYF TGCAGTGCTGCTTTGGGAGGGGAGCAGTACTTC
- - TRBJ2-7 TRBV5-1 CASSLGELRGQYF TGCGCCAGCAGCTTAGGCGAACTCCGGGGGCAGTACTTC
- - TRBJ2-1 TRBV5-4 CASSLSQGGEFF TGTGCCAGCAGCCTATCACAGGGGGGGGAGTTCTTC